These 6 T cell receptor beta chains were sequenced from one sample in a study of glioma-infiltrating T cells. TCR alpha and beta CDR3 regions were amplified from RNA using iRepertoire nested multiplex PCR. TCRdb redid the calling of the multiplex PCR reads with MiXCR, one entry per CDR3 protein. The sample includes 150,000 or so distinct CDR3 sequences, about 39% seen only once; the top ten take roughly 20%. The sample taken for sequencing was glioma tissue, nonneoplastic brain tissue, or PBMCs (not recorded which). These receptors were obtained from a human donor with low-grade glioma or glioblastoma, undergoing nonglioma brain surgery, or in good health (not recorded which).

The chain uses TRBV7-2 and TRBJ2-3; the match to TRBD2 covers 11 bases. The V and J ends lost 5 bases and 2 bases, in that order; junction bases with no gene match: 3. The germline CDR1 and CDR2 sequences are SGHTA and FQGNSA. This CDR3 is built from 15 residues. CDR3 sequence: CASSLLAGVTDTQYF. CDR3 bases: TGTGCCAGCAGCCTACTAGCGGGAGTCACAGATACGCAGTATTTT.

The table lists this clonotype with many counts. The J gene is TRBJ1-2, the V gene TRBV6-1; D unresolved. The CDR3 covers 13 residues. Germline CDR1 and CDR2: MNHNS and SASEGT. V dropped 5 bases and J dropped 2 bases, with 9 bases sitting between them. CDR3 amino acids: CASSPQTNYGYTF. CDR3 sequence (DNA): TGTGCCAGCAGTCCACAGACAAACTATGGCTACACCTTC.

The gene calls are TRBV19 and TRBJ2-1; D possibly corresponds to TRBD2 (5 bases). With 1 base removed from V and 9 bases from J, the gap between germline ends came to 16 bases. Germline V gives CDR1 LNHDA, CDR2 SQIVND (reference sequence). The CDR3 consists of 15 residues. This chain's CDR3 is CASSIGESMAGEQFF. CDR3 in DNA: TGTGCCAGTAGTATAGGGGAGTCCATGGCCGGTGAGCAGTTCTTC. Based on the CDR3 plus reference TRBV19 and TRBJ2-1, the full variable domain is DGGITQSPKYLFRKEGQNVTLSCEQNLNHDAMYWYRQDPGQGLRLIYYSQIVNDFQKGDIAEGYSVSREKKESFPLTVTSAQKNPTAFYLCASSIGESMAGEQFFGPGTRLTVL.

This clonotype was counted a few times. The chain is built from TRBV5-4 and TRBJ2-5; D unresolved. The germline V and J ends were trimmed by 2 bases and 2 bases, with 4 bases remaining between them. CDR3 length: 12 amino acids. The germline CDR1 and CDR2 sequences are SGHNT and YYREEE (reference sequence). The chain's CDR3 is CASSFNQETQYF. Here the CDR3 DNA reads TGTGCCAGCAGCTTTAATCAAGAGACCCAGTACTTC.

This clonotype was detected only a few times. This chain joins TRBV27 and TRBJ2-2, with 8 bases lining up with TRBD1. Per the germline V gene, CDR1 is MNHEY and CDR2 is SMNVEV (reference sequence). This CDR3 contains 15 residues. V lost 4 bases, J lost 2 bases, and 3 bases stayed unmatched. CDR3 residues: CASSSGQGNTGELFF. The DNA of the CDR3 is TGTGCCAGCAGTTCAGGACAGGGCAACACCGGGGAGCTGTTTTTT.

In this sample, this clonotype turned up a few times. This sequence joins TRBV6-1 and TRBJ1-3, with TRBD1 matching 7 bases. Germline V CDR1 and CDR2: MNHNS, SASEGT. CDR3 size: 17 residues. J gave up 0 bases and V 4 bases, and 9 bases lay outside the gene matches. The CDR3: CASSGNLGQDSGNTIYF. The CDR3 bases are TGTGCCAGCAGTGGAAACCTCGGACAGGACTCTGGAAACACCATATATTTT.